Below, one T cell receptor (beta chain) is given with its context. What it binds is unknown. A much larger clone differs by one base, so this may be a read error. The junction had 8 bases not matched to a gene; V was cut back by 4 bases and J by 6 bases. Germline V lookup: CDR1 SQVTM, CDR2 ANQGSEA. CDR3 length: 13 amino acids. The data were obtained in a study of molecular identifiers for immune sequencing clone quantification. Points from the study as a whole: Jurkat TCR RNA spiked in from one cell could reportedly be detected among 1 million or so naive cells. Over 98% of effector molecules, but under 1% in naive cells, were held by clones with more than 20 RNA copies. Same-barcode identical TCR molecules could make highly expanded clones look smaller than they are.

Sorted cell numbers of 20,000 to 1,000,000, with 10%, 30% or 50% RNA, served as input for naive CD8 libraries. TCRdb re-called the PCR reads with MiXCR, one entry per CDR3 protein. The sample contains about 500,000 distinct CDR3 sequences, about 26% of which appear only once. The source of this sequence is a human donor in good health. Some libraries in this study had Jurkat cell RNA spiked in. This chain joins TRBV29-1 and TRBJ2-7; 8 nucleotides match TRBD1. Sequences were obtained from naive CD8+ T cells from blood, with Jurkat cell RNA spiked in. Subset meaning: FACS-sorted CD8+CD4-CCR7+CD45RA+ naive T cells. The CDR3, as DNA: TGCAGCGTTGCAGGACAGGGACCCAGCGAGCAGTACTTC. Residues: CSVAGQGPSEQYF.